These 16 T cell receptor beta chains were sequenced from one sample in a study of blood T cell repertoires in COVID-19. Using immunoSEQ multiplex PCR, the repertoire was profiled, and TCRdb retains in-frame clones only, with some absent. The profile covers some 250,000 clones, with roughly 86% appearing a single time and about 7.6% taken by the ten largest. Source material: peripheral blood. The receptors stem from a woman in her 70s with active or convalescent COVID-19.

This clone was counted between two and nine times. The rearrangement joins TRBV6-5 to TRBJ1-3, with D tentatively TRBD1 (5 bases). This CDR3 comprises 14 residues. The germline gives CDR1 MNHEY, CDR2 SVGAGI. Deletions cut 7 bases from V and 4 bases from J, with 14 bases between. As DNA, the CDR3 is TGTGCCAGCACCTCTCCGGGACTCGGAAACACCATATATTTT. It translates to CASTSPGLGNTIYF.

The genes are TRBV5-1 and TRBJ1-3; 7 nucleotides line up with TRBD1. The V gene end was trimmed by 2 bases and the J gene end by 2 bases; junction bases not matched to a gene: 7. The CDR3 covers 16 residues. The germline V gene has CDR1 SGHRS and CDR2 YFSETQ. The CDR3 nucleotides read TGCGCCAGCAGCTTAGGACAGGTTGTTCCTGGAAACACCATATATTTT. Its translation is CASSLGQVVPGNTIYF. Supplemented by reference TRBV5-1 and TRBJ1-3, the full variable domain reads KAGVTQTPRYLIKTRGQQVTLSCSPISGHRSVSWYQQTPGQGLQFLFEYFSETQRNKGNFPGRFSGRQFSNSRSEMNVSTLELGDSALYLCASSLGQVVPGNTIYFGEGSWLTVV.

This rearrangement joins TRBV12-3 or TRBV12-4 to TRBJ1-5, with 7 bases identical to TRBD1. The CDR3 runs 13 residues. With 5 bases clipped from V and 5 bases from J, the junction kept 3 bases outside the gene matches. This CDR3 is CASSRDSDQPQHF. The CDR3, as DNA: TGTGCCAGCAGTCGGGACAGCGATCAGCCCCAGCATTTT.

The chain has TRBV3-1 (or the pseudogene TRBV3-2) and TRBJ2-3, with D hard to call. This CDR3 has 14 residues. Germline V gene lookup returns CDR1 LGHDT and CDR2 YNNKEL (reference sequence). V was shortened by 4 bases and J by 1 base, with 9 bases between the two germline ends. The DNA for the CDR3 is TGTGCCAGCAGCCCTAGGATCGGCACAGATACGCAGTATTTT. This codes for CASSPRIGTDTQYF.

The genes are TRBV14 and TRBJ1-5, with 7 bases fitting TRBD1. The CDR3 is made up of 15 amino acids. Germline V gives CDR1 SGHDN, CDR2 FVKESK. The junction had 5 bases not matched to a gene; V was cut back by 2 bases and J by 4 bases. DNA of the CDR3: TGTGCCAGCAGCCAATCCGACAGGGCTAATCAGCCCCAGCATTTT. Encoded protein: CASSQSDRANQPQHF.

The chain has TRBV12-3 or TRBV12-4 and TRBJ1-1, with D unresolved. The CDR3 extends over 13 amino acids. Trimming took off 6 bases at V and 1 base at J, with 9 bases between the two ends. Here the CDR3 DNA reads TGTGCCAGCAGACAACTAGCGAACACTGAAGCTTTCTTT. Translation gives CASRQLANTEAFF.

The rearrangement joins TRBV5-6 to TRBJ1-2, with a tentative D call TRBD1 (5 bases). The CDR3 has 15 amino acids. The germline V and J ends were trimmed by 1 base and 8 bases, with 18 bases remaining between them. CDR1 and CDR2 (germline): SGHDT, YYEEEE. The chain's CDR3 is CASSLTNQGDGGYTF. In nucleotides, the CDR3 is TGTGCCAGCAGCTTGACGAACCAGGGTGATGGGGGCTACACCTTC.

The CDR3 DNA reads as TGTGCCAGCAGTGGACAGGAAGGCACTGAAGCTTTCTTT. The encoded protein is CASSGQEGTEAFF. J is TRBJ1-1 and V is TRBV2; TRBD1 is a possible D gene (6 bases). V was trimmed by 4 bases and J by 4 bases, leaving 10 bases between them. Germline CDR1 and CDR2: SNHLY and FYNNEI. CDR3 size: 13 residues.

The chain combines TRBV15 with TRBJ1-6; tentative D call: TRBD1 (6 bases). Trimming took off 0 bases at V and 9 bases at J, with 15 bases between the two ends. Looked up from germline, CDR1 is LNHNV and CDR2 is YYDKDF (reference sequence). The CDR3 is made up of 16 amino acids. The CDR3 loop is CATSRDARVGGSPLHF. The CDR3 nucleotides read TGTGCCACCAGCAGAGATGCGAGGGTAGGGGGTTCACCCCTCCACTTT. Together with reference TRBV15 and TRBJ1-6, the CDR3 gives the full variable domain: DAMVIQNPRYQVTQFGKPVTLSCSQTLNHNVMYWYQQKSSQAPKLLFHYYDKDFNNEADTPDNFQSRRPNTSFCFLDIRSPGLGDTAMYLCATSRDARVGGSPLHFGNGTRLTVT.

The chain joins TRBV10-2 to TRBJ2-3; TRBD2 agrees at 11 bases. The CDR3 runs to 17 residues. The germline V gene has CDR1 WSHSY and CDR2 SAAADI. The trim removed 7 bases at V and 1 base at J, leaving 10 bases unmatched. The CDR3 reads CASTRLAGPSGTDTQYF. Written as DNA, the CDR3 is TGCGCCAGCACGAGACTAGCGGGGCCCTCAGGCACAGATACGCAGTATTTT.

About this clone: The sample carries other DNA sequences with the same CDR3. The chain carries TRBV20-1 and TRBJ2-5; no clear D gene. Trimming pared 6 bases from V and 5 bases from J, leaving 7 bases between. Germline V gene data show CDR1 as DFQATT and CDR2 as SNEGSKA (reference sequence). The CDR3 is 10 amino acids. The CDR3: CSASYETQYF. CDR3 sequence (DNA): TGCAGTGCCTCTTATGAGACCCAGTACTTC.

V is TRBV14 and J is TRBJ1-1; TRBD1 might be the D (6 bases). Between the trimmed V and J ends, which lost 3 bases and 1 base, there was a span of 33 bases. The CDR3 covers 22 residues. Per the germline V gene, CDR1 is SGHDN and CDR2 is FVKESK. The CDR3 protein is CASSHGSTRGPGHRGKNTEAFF. CDR3 nucleotide sequence: TGTGCCAGCAGCCACGGGTCCACGAGGGGACCGGGACACCGGGGAAAGAACACTGAAGCTTTCTTT.

This chain connects TRBV3-1 (or the pseudogene TRBV3-2) to TRBJ2-7, with TRBD1 matching 10 bases. The V gene end was trimmed by 4 bases and the J gene end by 7 bases; junction bases not matched to a gene: 10. The CDR3 is 15 amino acids. Germline V gene data show CDR1 as LGHDT and CDR2 as YNNKEL (reference sequence). CDR3: CASSLTGGPRWEQYF. CDR3 nucleotide sequence: TGTGCCAGCAGCCTGACAGGGGGCCCTCGGTGGGAGCAGTACTTC.

The V and J genes are TRBV19 and TRBJ2-4; D possibly corresponds to TRBD1 (6 bases). Germline CDR1 and CDR2: LNHDA and SQIVND (reference sequence). The V and J ends lost 4 bases and 3 bases respectively, with 22 bases between them. The CDR3 runs 18 residues. The CDR3 sequence: CASSNESPSGAHKNIQYF. Written as DNA, the CDR3 is TGTGCCAGTAGTAACGAATCCCCCTCAGGGGCACACAAAAACATTCAGTACTTC.

V usage is TRBV6-2 or TRBV6-3 and J usage is TRBJ1-2; 12 positions match TRBD1. The J segment lost 4 bases and the V segment lost 5 bases, leaving 8 bases of the junction unmatched. Germline CDR1 is MNHEY and CDR2 is SVGEGT. This CDR3 region has 16 residues. The CDR3 DNA sequence: TGTGCCAGCAGTCCCGGGACAGGGGGCGCAGGCTATGGCTACACCTTC. This encodes CASSPGTGGAGYGYTF.

V gene TRBV6-5 combines with J gene TRBJ1-5, with a tentative D call TRBD1 (5 bases). In germline, CDR1 is MNHEY, CDR2 SVGAGI. This CDR3 has 14 residues. Trimming shortened V by 7 bases and J by 9 bases, and 19 bases separated the two germline ends. The CDR3 coding sequence is TGTGCCAGCACCCAGACCGGGGGGACGGGGCCCCAGCATTTT. Its translation: CASTQTGGTGPQHF.